A selection of T cell receptor beta chains follows, all from one sample in a study of blood T cells in healthy people across ages. From the 5' RACE reads, TCRdb called clonotypes with MiXCR, one entry per CDR3 protein. The sample carries 1.5 million or so distinct CDR3 sequences, 35% to 45% recorded once. The sample taken for sequencing was blood. These receptors were taken from a woman aged 18 to 35 in good health. Both conserved end residues are part of each CDR3. The order of the fields is J gene, D gene, V gene, clone size, CDR3 protein, CDR3 DNA. The D gene is left open where the match is weak. Size is stated for part of the rows, as once, few or many counts, or as a class when the clone is expanded.

>TRBJ1-2|NA|TRBV7-9|few
CASRPRGPEIYGYTF
TGTGCCAGCCGACCCCGCGGACCGGAGATCTATGGCTACACCTTC
>TRBJ2-3|TRBD2|TRBV20-1|few
CSARWGTSGGDTQYF
TGCAGTGCTAGATGGGGGACTAGCGGGGGAGATACGCAGTATTTT
>TRBJ2-1|TRBD2|TRBV20-1|once
CSARSLAHNERFF
TGCAGTGCTAGATCACTAGCGCACAATGAGCGGTTCTTC
>TRBJ2-1|TRBD2|TRBV6-5|NA
CASSYFSGVNEQFF
TGTGCCAGCAGTTACTTTAGCGGGGTCAATGAGCAGTTCTTC
>TRBJ1-6|NA|TRBV20-1|few
CSASMAGFSPLHF
TGCAGTGCTAGTATGGCGGGTTTTTCACCCCTCCACTTT
>TRBJ1-2|NA|TRBV9|NA
CASSVGWRGGAYTF
TGTGCCAGCAGCGTAGGGTGGCGTGGGGGAGCCTACACCTTC
>TRBJ2-3|NA|TRBV7-9|NA
CASRLAVSSTDTQYF
TGTGCCAGCAGATTGGCCGTTTCGAGCACAGATACGCAGTATTTT
>TRBJ1-5|TRBD1|TRBV7-2|NA
CASSTLGTDNQPQHF
TGTGCCAGCAGCACCCTTGGGACAGACAATCAGCCCCAGCATTTT
>TRBJ2-3|TRBD2|TRBV10-3|NA
CAISESGLAGTDTQYF
TGTGCCATCAGTGAGTCTGGACTAGCGGGCACAGATACGCAGTATTTT
>TRBJ2-5|NA|TRBV11-2|few
CASSLITEGQGKKETQYF
TGTGCCAGCAGCCTAATAACGGAGGGGCAGGGGAAAAAAGAGACCCAGTACTTC
>TRBJ1-2|TRBD1|TRBV11-2|NA
CASSSPGQGGRIYGYTF
TGTGCCAGCAGCTCTCCGGGACAGGGAGGGCGGATCTATGGCTACACCTTC
>TRBJ2-5|TRBD2|TRBV20-1|NA
CSAISGSGETQYF
TGCAGTGCTATCAGCGGGAGCGGAGAGACCCAGTACTTC
>TRBJ2-7|NA|TRBV7-9|few
CASIASDAGIYEQYF
TGTGCCAGCATCGCATCAGATGCCGGAATCTACGAGCAGTACTTC
>TRBJ1-6|TRBD1|TRBV5-1|NA
CASSLEGTGQPLHF
TGCGCCAGCAGCTTGGAAGGGACAGGGCAACCCCTCCACTTT
>TRBJ2-3|TRBD2|TRBV10-3|NA
CAISAAGGPTDTQYF
TGTGCCATCAGTGCGGCGGGGGGGCCCACAGATACGCAGTATTTT
>TRBJ2-5|TRBD2|TRBV4-3|NA
CASSHGSGGLQEAQYF
TGCGCCAGCAGCCATGGTAGCGGGGGCCTCCAAGAGGCCCAGTACTTC
>TRBJ2-1|NA|TRBV20-1|few
CSASSPTEAINEQFF
TGCAGTGCTAGTTCCCCGACAGAGGCTATTAATGAGCAGTTCTTC
>TRBJ2-7|TRBD2|TRBV14|few
CASSQDSLAGIYEQYF
TGTGCCAGCAGCCAAGATTCCCTAGCGGGAATCTACGAGCAGTACTTC
>TRBJ2-5|NA|TRBV6-5|NA
CASRRKRVFAETQYF
TGTGCCAGCAGGAGAAAACGAGTTTTTGCAGAGACCCAGTACTTC
>TRBJ2-3|TRBD2|TRBV2|NA
CASSESGLAQITDTQYF
TGTGCCAGCAGTGAGTCAGGACTAGCCCAGATCACAGATACGCAGTATTTT
>TRBJ2-7|NA|TRBV7-2|few
CASSWVLVRPYEQYF
TGTGCCAGCAGCTGGGTCCTAGTCCGACCCTACGAGCAGTACTTC
>TRBJ2-1|NA|TRBV7-9|NA
CASRSGRSYNEQFF
TGTGCCAGCAGATCGGGGCGTTCCTACAATGAGCAGTTCTTC
>TRBJ1-2|NA|TRBV11-2|NA
CASSQVQGYYGYTF
TGTGCCAGCAGCCAGGTCCAGGGGTACTATGGCTACACCTTC
>TRBJ1-1|NA|TRBV29-1|NA
CSVHVNTEAFF
TGCAGCGTTCATGTGAACACTGAAGCTTTCTTT
>TRBJ1-1|NA|TRBV7-2|NA
CASSLGIDTEAFF
TGTGCCAGCAGCTTAGGTATCGACACTGAAGCTTTCTTT
>TRBJ2-7|NA|TRBV7-2|NA
CASSPEGARLEQYF
TGTGCCAGCAGCCCCGAGGGCGCCCGCCTTGAGCAGTACTTC
>TRBJ2-3|NA|TRBV12-3/TRBV12-4|once
CASSTTSTSHPTDTQYF
TGTGCCAGCAGTACAACGTCTACTAGCCACCCCACAGATACGCAGTATTTT
>TRBJ2-1|NA|TRBV4-3|few
CASSQDASSYNEQFF
TGCGCCAGCAGCCAAGATGCTAGCTCCTACAATGAGCAGTTCTTC
>TRBJ2-5|NA|TRBV29-1|NA
CSVGQPLQETQYF
TGCAGCGTTGGACAGCCCCTTCAAGAGACCCAGTACTTC
>TRBJ1-2|TRBD1|TRBV7-9|NA
CASSLVVGGVYGYTF
TGTGCCAGCAGCTTAGTCGTAGGGGGCGTCTATGGCTACACCTTC
>TRBJ1-1|TRBD1|TRBV6-5|few
CASTTDRGLSEAFF
TGTGCCAGCACCACCGACAGGGGACTCAGTGAAGCTTTCTTT
>TRBJ1-2|NA|TRBV20-1|many
CSARDTRGRDNYGYTF
TGCAGTGCTAGAGATACCAGGGGCCGAGATAACTATGGCTACACCTTC
>TRBJ2-1|NA|TRBV6-2/TRBV6-3|few
CASTGGASEQFF
TGTGCCAGCACTGGTGGTGCATCGGAGCAGTTCTTC
>TRBJ1-2|NA|TRBV6-5|NA
CATGTRGGYTF
TGTGCCACCGGGACTCGGGGTGGCTACACCTTC
>TRBJ2-1|TRBD1|TRBV27|few
CASSLVLGQGQFF
TGTGCCAGCAGTTTAGTGCTGGGACAGGGTCAGTTCTTC
>TRBJ2-5|NA|TRBV11-2|few
CASSLDSGMETQYF
TGTGCCAGCAGCTTAGATTCGGGGATGGAGACCCAGTACTTC
>TRBJ1-3|NA|TRBV6-5|few
CASSSSGDRLYSGNTIYF
TGTGCCAGCAGTTCCTCTGGAGACAGATTATACTCTGGAAACACCATATATTTT
>TRBJ2-7|TRBD1|TRBV6-5|NA
CASSTTGDNEQYF
TGTGCCAGCAGTACGACAGGGGACAATGAGCAGTACTTC
>TRBJ2-7|NA|TRBV5-1|few
CASSLQGRVLNEQYF
TGCGCCAGCAGCTTGCAAGGCAGGGTACTTAACGAGCAGTACTTC
>TRBJ2-5|TRBD1|TRBV11-2|NA
CASSIEPGTENQETQYF
TGTGCCAGCAGCATCGAGCCGGGGACAGAAAATCAAGAGACCCAGTACTTC
>TRBJ2-7|TRBD2|TRBV6-6|few
CASRPTSGRHEQYF
TGTGCCAGCAGACCGACTAGCGGGAGGCACGAGCAGTACTTC
>TRBJ2-7|TRBD2|TRBV27|NA
CASSYTISGRSYEQYF
TGTGCCAGCAGTTACACAATTAGCGGGAGGTCCTACGAGCAGTACTTC
>TRBJ2-3|TRBD2|TRBV12-3/TRBV12-4|few
CASIGASGDFTQYF
TGTGCCAGCATTGGTGCTAGCGGGGATTTTACGCAGTATTTT
>TRBJ2-7|TRBD1|TRBV20-1|NA
CSAPDRGNSYEQYF
TGCAGTGCCCCCGACAGGGGTAATTCTTACGAGCAGTACTTC
>TRBJ2-4|NA|TRBV7-9|NA
CASSSGILYNEQYF
TGTGCCAGCAGCTCAGGGATCCTCTACAATGAGCAGTACTTC
>TRBJ1-2|NA|TRBV2|NA
CASRLGHYGYTF
TGTGCCAGCAGATTGGGACATTATGGCTACACCTTC
>TRBJ2-5|TRBD2|TRBV7-2|NA
CASSKLSGNNGNEQYF
TGTGCCAGCAGCAAACTCAGCGGGAACAATGGAAATGAGCAGTACTTC
>TRBJ2-5|NA|TRBV5-1|NA
CASSVGHIAAYQETQYF
TGCGCCAGCAGCGTAGGCCATATAGCGGCGTACCAAGAGACCCAGTACTTC
>TRBJ2-7|TRBD2|TRBV6-6|NA
CASSRNGGREAYEQYF
TGTGCCAGCAGTAGAAATGGCGGGAGGGAGGCCTACGAGCAGTACTTC
>TRBJ1-2|NA|TRBV11-2|NA
CASSLEYGLEGYTF
TGTGCCAGCAGCTTAGAGTACGGGCTCGAAGGCTACACCTTC
>TRBJ2-7|NA|TRBV12-3/TRBV12-4|many
CASSLGTVNEQYF
TGTGCCAGCAGTTTGGGGACGGTCAACGAGCAGTACTTC
>TRBJ2-2|NA|TRBV6-6|NA
CASSYARLTGELFF
TGTGCCAGCAGTTACGCCAGGTTGACCGGGGAGCTGTTTTTT
>TRBJ2-6|NA|TRBV24-1|many
CATSVVSGANVLTF
TGTGCCACCAGTGTTGTCTCTGGGGCCAACGTCCTGACTTTC
>TRBJ2-3|NA|TRBV9|NA
CASSVVGLADTQYF
TGTGCCAGCAGCGTAGTGGGGCTTGCAGATACGCAGTATTTT